One and the same sample provided the 7 T cell receptor beta chains below, sequenced in a study of T-cell reconstitution after alpha-beta-depleted transplantation in children. Library preparation (for TCRbeta) was performed with unique molecular identifiers. TCRdb recomputed calls from the PCR reads with MiXCR, one row per CDR3 protein. In the table there are around 300,000 distinct CDR3 sequences, approximately 10% of which are singletons. The sequenced sample was peripheral blood, obtained 180 days after TCRalphabeta/CD19-depleted stem cell transplant. Receptors originate from a male patient between 2 and 10 years old who had a stem cell transplant for chronic granulomatous disease, so the T cells may come from the graft donor.

This clonotype was picked up many times. The chain links TRBV5-1 to TRBJ2-5, with D perhaps TRBD1 (6 bases). Trimming shortened V by 1 base and J by 3 bases, and 10 bases separated the two germline ends. The CDR3 extends over 14 amino acids. Looked up from germline, CDR1 is SGHRS and CDR2 is YFSETQ. The chain's CDR3 is CASSLMAGEETQYF. The CDR3 region has the DNA TGCGCCAGCAGCTTGATGGCAGGGGAAGAGACCCAGTACTTC.

This clonotype was found many times. This chain uses TRBV29-1 with TRBJ2-1; possibly TRBD2 for D (5 bases). The CDR3 is 16 residues long. V gave up 7 bases and J gave up 0 bases, with 19 bases separating them. Per germline, CDR1 SQVTM and CDR2 ANQGSEA. The CDR3 coding sequence is TGCAGCGCTTGGGCTACTAGTTCGAGCTCCTACAATGAGCAGTTCTTC. Translated, it gives CSAWATSSSSYNEQFF.

This clonotype has at least ten counts. V gene TRBV6-2 or TRBV6-3 combines with J gene TRBJ2-1; D gene uncertain. The CDR3 extends over 11 amino acids. Trimming took off 5 bases at V and 12 bases at J, with 11 bases between the two ends. Germline V gene sequence: CDR1 MNHEY, CDR2 SVGEGT. CDR3 sequence (DNA): TGTGCCAGCAGTCCCGCTAGTAGGCAGTTCTTC. This translates into CASSPASRQFF.

This clonotype was seen ten or more times. Sequence at one end of the junction differs from germline and may be a read error. The chain uses TRBV7-7 and TRBJ2-5; the D is unclear. Germline values: CDR1 SSHAT, CDR2 FNYEAQ (reference sequence). The CDR3 runs 15 residues. The CDR3 DNA reads TGTGCTAGCAGCCCGTTTGGTGGTAATGTAGAGACCCAGTACTTC. Translated, it gives CASSPFGGNVETQYF.

The J gene is TRBJ2-1, the V gene TRBV19; perhaps TRBD2 as D (6 bases). V lost 9 bases to trimming and J lost 5 bases, with 17 bases between them. The germline V gene encodes CDR1 LNHDA and CDR2 SQIVND (reference sequence). The CDR3 spans 14 residues. The CDR3 is CASRDQGLHNEQFF. The DNA of the CDR3 is TGTGCCAGCAGAGACCAGGGACTTCACAATGAGCAGTTCTTC.

This clonotype was counted many times. The chain is built from TRBV16 and TRBJ2-7, with a tentative D call TRBD1 (5 bases). V lost 2 bases and J 5 bases, leaving 10 bases between the germline ends. Per germline, CDR1 KGHSY and CDR2 FQNENV. The CDR3 extends over 13 amino acids. The CDR3 loop reads CASSQQTAHEQYF. The CDR3 DNA reads as TGTGCCAGCAGCCAACAGACAGCCCACGAGCAGTACTTC.

About this clonotype: A much larger clone differs by one base, so this may be a read error. The genes are TRBV13 and TRBJ2-1; 10 nucleotides align to TRBD1. Germline V CDR1 and CDR2: PRHDT, FYEKMQ (reference sequence). V lost 5 bases and J lost 5; bases outside the gene matches: 6. This CDR3 has 15 residues. CDR3 DNA: TGTGCCAGCAGCGCGGGACAGGGGCGGAACAATGAGCAGTTCTTC. This translates into CASSAGQGRNNEQFF.